This is a list of T cell receptor beta chains from one sample in a study of shared clonotypes between healthy human individuals. TCRdb's copy holds only in-frame clones and misses some; the assay was immunoSEQ multiplex PCR. This sample has 950,000 to 1,100,000 clones, with around 75% found just once. Sequencing was done on a sample of memory CD4+ T cells sorted from blood. These receptor sequences come from a man in his late teens or twenties in good health. CDR3s include the opening cysteine and the closing phenylalanine or tryptophan. Each record gives: J gene, V gene, CDR3 length, CDR3 protein.

J gene: TRBJ2-5; V gene: TRBV30; CDR3 length: 11; CDR3 protein: CAGTNTETQYF
J gene: TRBJ1-6; V gene: TRBV28; CDR3 length: 14; CDR3 protein: CASSSAYLHSPLHF
J gene: TRBJ2-7; V gene: TRBV2; CDR3 length: 14; CDR3 protein: CASRGQGPSYEQYF
J gene: TRBJ2-7; V gene: TRBV7-2; CDR3 length: 14; CDR3 protein: CASSLSKSSYEQYF
J gene: TRBJ2-1; V gene: TRBV9; CDR3 length: 16; CDR3 protein: CASSVAGLAGGNEQFF
J gene: TRBJ2-1; V gene: TRBV9; CDR3 length: 15; CDR3 protein: CASSVEGLPYNEQFF
J gene: TRBJ2-7; V gene: TRBV5-1; CDR3 length: 13; CDR3 protein: CASSSQGGYEQYF
J gene: TRBJ1-2; V gene: TRBV5-3; CDR3 length: 14; CDR3 protein: CARSPSATSYGYTF
J gene: TRBJ2-3; V gene: TRBV7-2; CDR3 length: 14; CDR3 protein: CASSLDQGSSTQYF
J gene: TRBJ1-1; V gene: TRBV5-8; CDR3 length: 14; CDR3 protein: CASTQKDLNTEAFF
J gene: TRBJ2-7; V gene: TRBV29-1; CDR3 length: 11; CDR3 protein: CSVGGAYEQYF
J gene: TRBJ2-3; V gene: TRBV18; CDR3 length: 15; CDR3 protein: CASSPPLSSTDTQYF
J gene: TRBJ2-1; V gene: TRBV19; CDR3 length: 15; CDR3 protein: CASSPTGAIYNEQFF
J gene: TRBJ2-5; V gene: TRBV11-2; CDR3 length: 19; CDR3 protein: CASSLDVGSRGLTQETQYF
J gene: TRBJ2-2; V gene: TRBV5-1; CDR3 length: 16; CDR3 protein: CASSISSGANTGELFF
J gene: TRBJ1-1; V gene: TRBV10-3; CDR3 length: 14; CDR3 protein: CAIGGTGVGTEAFF
J gene: TRBJ1-1; V gene: TRBV5-6; CDR3 length: 13; CDR3 protein: CASSPDSWTEAFF
J gene: TRBJ2-3; V gene: TRBV29-1; CDR3 length: 15; CDR3 protein: CSVESARSASDTQYF
J gene: TRBJ1-1; V gene: TRBV10-3; CDR3 length: 13; CDR3 protein: CAASPQGNTEAFF
J gene: TRBJ1-2; V gene: TRBV5-5; CDR3 length: 16; CDR3 protein: CASSLVLSSDNYGYTF
J gene: TRBJ2-7; V gene: TRBV28; CDR3 length: 12; CDR3 protein: CASSLGGYEQYF
J gene: TRBJ2-1; V gene: TRBV30; CDR3 length: 13; CDR3 protein: CAWSVSRYNEQFF
J gene: TRBJ2-5; V gene: TRBV19; CDR3 length: 15; CDR3 protein: CASSMAGQGQETQYF
J gene: TRBJ2-6; V gene: TRBV4-1; CDR3 length: 16; CDR3 protein: CASSTGQGAGANVLTF
J gene: TRBJ2-2; V gene: TRBV5-1; CDR3 length: 16; CDR3 protein: CASKGGFSSVTGELFF
J gene: TRBJ2-7; V gene: TRBV11-2; CDR3 length: 18; CDR3 protein: CASSLIQSGGPYSYEQYF
J gene: TRBJ2-4; V gene: TRBV7-5; CDR3 length: 19; CDR3 protein: CARSTGRVRRFLAKNIQYF
J gene: TRBJ2-2; V gene: TRBV2; CDR3 length: 15; CDR3 protein: CASTGSGMNTGELFF
J gene: TRBJ2-2; V gene: TRBV30; CDR3 length: 16; CDR3 protein: CAWSPGLAGYTGELFF
J gene: TRBJ2-5; V gene: TRBV19; CDR3 length: 14; CDR3 protein: CASSITGGQETQYF
J gene: TRBJ1-4; V gene: TRBV5-1; CDR3 length: 14; CDR3 protein: CASSLGRVGEKLFF
J gene: TRBJ1-2; V gene: TRBV18; CDR3 length: 14; CDR3 protein: CASSSQGAHYGYTF
J gene: TRBJ2-2; V gene: TRBV4-3; CDR3 length: 15; CDR3 protein: CASSPGTPGGGELFF
J gene: TRBJ1-3; V gene: TRBV6-5; CDR3 length: 14; CDR3 protein: CASSRGQGGNTIYF
J gene: TRBJ2-2; V gene: TRBV7-2; CDR3 length: 15; CDR3 protein: CASSLTGTGTEELFF
J gene: TRBJ2-7; V gene: TRBV28; CDR3 length: 13; CDR3 protein: CASSDSPSYEQYF
J gene: TRBJ2-7; V gene: TRBV14; CDR3 length: 15; CDR3 protein: CASSRGLAGDYEQYF
J gene: TRBJ1-4; V gene: TRBV28; CDR3 length: 15; CDR3 protein: CASISYTGVNEKLFF
J gene: TRBJ2-7; V gene: TRBV27; CDR3 length: 14; CDR3 protein: CASSLIGQTYEQYF
J gene: TRBJ2-7; V gene: TRBV18; CDR3 length: 13; CDR3 protein: CASSPGVAYEQYF
J gene: TRBJ2-7; V gene: TRBV28; CDR3 length: 13; CDR3 protein: CASLSPGGSEQYF
J gene: TRBJ1-4; V gene: TRBV5-5; CDR3 length: 16; CDR3 protein: CASSSLGGATNEKLFF
J gene: TRBJ2-6; V gene: TRBV6-5; CDR3 length: 15; CDR3 protein: CASSFVSSGANVLTF
J gene: TRBJ2-3; V gene: TRBV6-1; CDR3 length: 15; CDR3 protein: CASSEAGAGTDTQYF
J gene: TRBJ1-2; V gene: TRBV6-1; CDR3 length: 18; CDR3 protein: CASSARGDGKSTTYGYTF
J gene: TRBJ2-3; V gene: TRBV11-2; CDR3 length: 17; CDR3 protein: CASSLSGRAQGTDTQYF
J gene: TRBJ2-5; V gene: TRBV5-6; CDR3 length: 14; CDR3 protein: CASSAGGAEETQYF
J gene: TRBJ2-3; V gene: TRBV10-3; CDR3 length: 13; CDR3 protein: CAINDRELDTQYF
J gene: TRBJ2-1; V gene: TRBV28; CDR3 length: 17; CDR3 protein: CASPPLAGGPDANEQFF
J gene: TRBJ1-3; V gene: TRBV30; CDR3 length: 14; CDR3 protein: CAWSLQIAGNTIYF
J gene: TRBJ1-2; V gene: TRBV19; CDR3 length: 13; CDR3 protein: CASSPGQRRGYTF
J gene: TRBJ2-4; V gene: TRBV10-2; CDR3 length: 13; CDR3 protein: CASSAQGTNIQYF
J gene: TRBJ1-4; V gene: TRBV19; CDR3 length: 13; CDR3 protein: CAAGETTNEKLFF
J gene: TRBJ1-5; V gene: TRBV10-1; CDR3 length: 13; CDR3 protein: CASSEKWDQPQHF
J gene: TRBJ1-2; V gene: TRBV6-1; CDR3 length: 15; CDR3 protein: CASSEARQPNYGYTF
J gene: TRBJ2-5; V gene: TRBV7-9; CDR3 length: 14; CDR3 protein: CASSFSGFGETQYF
J gene: TRBJ2-5; V gene: TRBV18; CDR3 length: 15; CDR3 protein: CASSPGTGTQETQYF
J gene: .; V gene: TRBV19; CDR3 length: 13; CDR3 protein: CASSIGTGLEQYF
J gene: TRBJ2-3; V gene: TRBV11-2; CDR3 length: 14; CDR3 protein: CASSLGMHTDTQYF
J gene: TRBJ2-1; V gene: TRBV6-1; CDR3 length: 15; CDR3 protein: CASSPQAGQGNEQFF